Listed below are T cell receptor beta chains from one sample, sequenced in a study of tumor-infiltrating lymphocytes in primary liver carcinoma. TCRdb recomputed calls from the multiplex PCR reads with MiXCR, one row per CDR3 protein. This sample has 70,000 to 95,000 distinct CDR3 sequences, with about 70% found just once. The specimen sequenced was liver tumor tissue from sampling region 4. The receptors here all came from a man aged 40-50 years with primary liver carcinoma and hepatitis B virus infection. Both conserved end residues are part of each CDR3. The D gene is left open where the match is weak. Clone size is not always given. Where it is, it says once, few, many or a class for expanded clones.

cdr3_nt | cdr3_aa | v_call | clone_size | d_call | j_call
TGTGCCAGCTCACCAAGAGTGATTGACTACTACAATGAGCAGTTCTTC | CASSPRVIDYYNEQFF | TRBV18 | - | - | TRBJ2-1
TGTGCCAGCACCCCCAGGGCGAACACTGAAGCTTCCTTT | CASTPRANTEASF | TRBV7-9 | - | - | TRBJ1-1
TGTGCCAGCAGTTTTAACGGGGGGGGGGATGGGCAGTTCTTC | CASSFNGGGDGQFF | TRBV6-1 | few | TRBD2 | TRBJ2-1
TGTGTCAGCAGAGGTTTTTGCGAGCAGTACTTC | CVSRGFCEQYF | TRBV2 | - | - | TRBJ2-7
TGCGCCGGCAGATCCCAGGACCCGGCCCACCAAGAGACCCAGTACTTC | CAGRSQDPAHQETQYF | TRBV11-2 | - | - | TRBJ2-5
TGTGCCAGCAGACTGGCATCAGATACGCAGTATTTT | CASRLASDTQYF | TRBV28 | - | - | TRBJ2-3
TGTGTCAGCAGCAACAGGGAGATCCAGCCCCAGCATTTT | CVSSNREIQPQHF | TRBV7-9 | once | - | TRBJ1-5
TGCGCCAGCAGCCAAGATCGCAGCGGGAGGTACGAACAGTACTTC | CASSQDRSGRYEQYF | TRBV4-1 | - | TRBD2 | TRBJ2-7
TGTGCCAGCAGCTATACAGGACCTTTCTCCGGGGAGCTGTTTTTT | CASSYTGPFSGELFF | TRBV11-1 | many | - | TRBJ2-2
TGTGCCAGCAGCTTAGATCACAGTAACTCCTACGAGCAGTACTTC | CASSLDHSNSYEQYF | TRBV11-2 | many | - | TRBJ2-7
TGTGCCAGCCTGGACTCCTATAATAAGCAGTTCTTC | CASLDSYNKQFF | TRBV6-5 | - | - | TRBJ2-1
TGCAGTGCTAGACCCATGACTAGCGGGAGGAGTTTCCATGAGCAGTTCTTC | CSARPMTSGRSFHEQFF | TRBV20-1 | - | TRBD2 | TRBJ2-1
TGTGCCAGCGGTTCCTTGTGCGGGAGGACTACCGGGGAGCTGTTTTTT | CASGSLCGRTTGELFF | TRBV6-5 | - | TRBD2 | TRBJ2-2
TGCAGCGTTGAAACTCGTTGGGGCGGGGGAGGGTTTAGCACAGATACGCAGTATTTT | CSVETRWGGGGFSTDTQYF | TRBV29-1 | - | TRBD2 | TRBJ2-3
TGTGCCAGCAGCCAGGACCTAGCCAAAAACATTCAGTACTTC | CASSQDLAKNIQYF | TRBV4-2 | many | - | TRBJ2-4
TGCAGCTACGGGGAATCGAGTGGGTACATTGAGCAGTTCTTC | CSYGESSGYIEQFF | TRBV29-1 | - | - | TRBJ2-1
TGTGCCAGCAGCTCGGGATCAGATACGCAGTATTTT | CASSSGSDTQYF | TRBV7-9 | medium-sized | - | TRBJ2-3
TGTGCCAACATCATAGTCGGACGGGGCACCGGGGAGCTGTTTTTT | CANIIVGRGTGELFF | TRBV11-2 | once | - | TRBJ2-2
TGTGGCAGCAGCCCCCCCCGGACAGGGTACCTCTACAAGCAGTACTTC | CGSSPPRTGYLYKQYF | TRBV11-2 | - | TRBD1 | TRBJ2-7
TGCGCCAGCAGCTCGGACGCCGGGAGGCGGGAGACCCAGTACTTC | CASSSDAGRRETQYF | TRBV5-1 | few | TRBD2 | TRBJ2-5
TGCGCCAACAGCCCCGACCGATCGAGCAGACCTTACGAGCAGTACTTC | CANSPDRSSRPYEQYF | TRBV4-1 | - | - | TRBJ2-7
TGTGCCAGCAGCTCGGAAGACACTGAAGCTTTCTTT | CASSSEDTEAFF | TRBV5-4 | many | - | TRBJ1-1
TGCAGCGCTGACGGGGGCGTAATCTACAATGAGCAGTTCTTC | CSADGGVIYNEQFF | TRBV29-1 | - | - | TRBJ2-1
TGTGCCAGCAGCTCGCCGCGGCAGCCCCAGCATTTT | CASSSPRQPQHF | TRBV11-2 | medium-sized | - | TRBJ1-5
TGTGCCAGCAGCGTTCAGCGGGACGGGAGATACGAGCAGTACTTC | CASSVQRDGRYEQYF | TRBV4-2 | many | TRBD2 | TRBJ2-7
TGTGCCAGCAGCGAAGACAGACAGGGCGGGCAGACCCAGTACTTC | CASSEDRQGGQTQYF | TRBV4-2 | once | TRBD1 | TRBJ2-5
TGTGCCAGCAGTGAAGGAGGGGAGAATTCACCCCTCCACTTT | CASSEGGENSPLHF | TRBV6-1 | many | - | TRBJ1-6
TGTGCCAGCAGTCCACCAGACCAAGAGACCCAGTACTTC | CASSPPDQETQYF | TRBV6-6 | - | - | TRBJ2-5
TGTGCCAGCAGCCAAGATGGAGGGCAGGGGGGGCAGTCCCAGTATTTT | CASSQDGGQGGQSQYF | TRBV4-2 | - | - | TRBJ2-3